Shown below are 32 T cell receptor beta chains from a single sample sequenced in a study of cytomegalovirus exposure and HLA in healthy donors. Primers included in the PCR were 60 Vbeta and 13 Jbeta primers. Profiling relied on immunoSEQ multiplex PCR, and the TCRdb table lists in-frame clones only, not all of them. Among some 70,000 clones listed, just under 70% were seen once. Material for sequencing was PBMCs. Receptor source: a woman aged 30 to 39 in good health and CMV-seronegative.

The CDR3 protein is CASSDQDRGRWQYF. For the CDR3, the DNA is TGTGCCAGCAGTGATCAGGACAGGGGGCGATGGCAGTACTTC. This chain connects TRBV7-8 to TRBJ2-7; 11 nucleotides align to TRBD1. This CDR3 is 14 amino acids long. J was trimmed by 9 bases and V by 6 bases; bases with no gene match: 10. CDR1 SGHVS and CDR2 FQNEAQ come from the germline V gene.

The chain is built from TRBV7-2 and TRBJ2-3, with TRBD1 matching over 9 bases. The CDR3 is 16 residues long. The V segment lost 5 bases and the J segment 0 bases; nucleotides outside the gene matches: 6. Per germline, CDR1 SGHTA and CDR2 FQGNSA. The CDR3 loop reads CASSRTGVSSTDTQYF. DNA of the CDR3: TGTGCCAGCAGCCGGACAGGGGTGTCTAGCACAGATACGCAGTATTTT.

V and J are TRBV19 and TRBJ1-2; 10 bases fit TRBD1. J gave up 3 bases and V 5 bases, and 6 bases lay outside the gene matches. The germline V gene has CDR1 LNHDA and CDR2 SQIVND (reference sequence). CDR3 size: 15 residues. In DNA, the CDR3 is TGTGCCAGTAGTTCCGCCGGGACAGGGGACTATGGCTACACCTTC. It is translated as CASSSAGTGDYGYTF.

V usage is TRBV10-1 and J usage is TRBJ2-2; the match to TRBD1 covers 9 bases. CDR3 size: 16 residues. V was clipped by 3 bases and J by 3 bases; unmatched bases: 5. Germline CDR1 and CDR2: WNHNN and SYGVQD (reference sequence). The CDR3 DNA reads TGCGCCAGCAGTGACCGCGACAGGGGGGACACCGGGGAGCTGTTTTTT. Its protein is CASSDRDRGDTGELFF.

The chain joins TRBV14 to TRBJ2-5, with a possible D match to TRBD1 (6 bases). The V and J ends lost 2 bases and 3 bases respectively, with 13 bases between them. The CDR3 is 15 amino acids. CDR1 is SGHDN, CDR2 FVKESK, per germline. The DNA for the CDR3 is TGTGCCAGCAGCCAAATGGGGGCGGTGGAAGAGACCCAGTACTTC. Protein: CASSQMGAVEETQYF.

The genes are TRBV19 and TRBJ2-1; 12 positions match TRBD2. Trimming at V came to 5 bases and at J to 4 bases, leaving 6 bases not matched to a gene. The V gene's germline CDR1 is LNHDA and CDR2 SQIVND (reference sequence). The CDR3 has 16 amino acids. CDR3: CASSDPGTSGYNEQFF. Written as DNA, the CDR3 is TGTGCCAGTAGTGACCCCGGGACTAGCGGGTACAATGAGCAGTTCTTC.

This sequence joins TRBV6-5 and TRBJ2-3, with 9 bases identical to TRBD2. The V segment lost 4 bases and the J segment 0 bases; nucleotides outside the gene matches: 5. Germline CDR1 MNHEY, CDR2 SVGAGI. The CDR3 is made up of 16 amino acids. The CDR3 region has the DNA TGTGCCAGCAGTTCCCTAGCGGGGTTTAGCACAGATACGCAGTATTTT. This translates into CASSSLAGFSTDTQYF.

This clone was detected a few times. The chain recombines TRBV7-9 with TRBJ1-2, with a possible D match to TRBD1 (5 bases). CDR3 size: 14 residues. V lost 7 bases and J 4 bases, leaving 16 bases between the germline ends. CDR1 is SEHNR and CDR2 is FQNEAQ in the germline V gene (reference sequence). The CDR3 DNA follows: TGTGCCAGCACCTCCTTTGACAGATCCTATGGCTACACCTTC. Its translation: CASTSFDRSYGYTF.

This chain joins TRBV7-2 and TRBJ2-7; D is possibly TRBD2 (5 bases). The V and J ends lost 3 bases and 1 base respectively, with 10 bases between them. CDR1 is SGHTA, CDR2 FQGNSA, per germline. The CDR3 has 14 residues. The CDR3 region has the DNA TGTGCCAGCAGCTTTGGGCCGGGGTCCTACGAGCAGTACTTC. Its translation: CASSFGPGSYEQYF.

This clone was found a few times. This chain links TRBV29-1 with TRBJ2-3; TRBD1 matches at 11 bases. The CDR3 loop spans 18 amino acids. The junction had 11 bases not matched to a gene; V was cut back by 1 base and J by 2 bases. Germline-derived CDR1 and CDR2 are SQVTM and ANQGSEA. The CDR3 loop is CSVEGFFRDRGTTDTQYF. The CDR3 region has the DNA TGCAGCGTTGAAGGATTCTTCCGGGACAGGGGGACCACAGATACGCAGTATTTT.

In nucleotides, the CDR3 is TGTGCCAGCAGCCCCACCGCAGGGGTTGGCTATGGCTACACCTTC. Encoded protein: CASSPTAGVGYGYTF. This sequence joins TRBV4-2 and TRBJ1-2; perhaps TRBD1 as D (6 bases). CDR1 is LGHNA and CDR2 is YNFKEQ in the germline V gene. The CDR3 loop spans 15 amino acids. V was cut by 4 bases and J by 4 bases, with 16 bases left in between.

This rearrangement joins TRBV18 to TRBJ2-2, with 7 bases matching TRBD1. The CDR3 extends over 15 amino acids. Germline V gene data show CDR1 as KGHSH and CDR2 as LQKENI. J was trimmed by 4 bases and V by 3 bases; bases with no gene match: 5. CDR3 in amino acids: CASSPGTAGTGELFF. CDR3 DNA sequence: TGTGCCAGCTCACCTGGGACAGCCGGCACCGGGGAGCTGTTTTTT.

V and J are TRBV5-1 and TRBJ1-2; possible D gene TRBD1, 6 bases. This CDR3 has 13 residues. The ends were cut back, 5 bases at V and 4 bases at J, with 12 bases in the middle. Germline CDR1 is SGHRS and CDR2 is YFSETQ. CDR3 nucleotides: TGCGCCAGCAGTGCCGGGACACCCTATGGCTACACCTTC. Translating it yields CASSAGTPYGYTF.

The chain couples TRBV5-1 to TRBJ1-3, with D maybe TRBD1 (6 bases). The CDR3 is 16 amino acids. The germline V gene has CDR1 SGHRS and CDR2 YFSETQ. V was pared by 0 bases and J by 0 bases, with 10 bases between. DNA of the CDR3: TGCGCCAGCAGCTTGGGGACAGCGAGCTCTGGAAACACCATATATTTT. Translation gives CASSLGTASSGNTIYF.

The chain has TRBV5-1 and TRBJ1-1; D is perhaps TRBD1 (6 bases). The CDR3 consists of 18 residues. Germline values: CDR1 SGHRS, CDR2 YFSETQ. The V end was cut by 7 bases, the J end by 2 bases, with 27 bases between. The CDR3 coding sequence is TGCGCCAGCTACAACGGGGTGGGGGCAGCCCTGTCCAACACTGAAGCTTTCTTT. Residues: CASYNGVGAALSNTEAFF.

This clone was recorded once. The chain uses TRBV7-9 and TRBJ2-1; D is uncertain. V was clipped by 6 bases and J by 8 bases, with 14 bases between them. The CDR3 runs 13 residues. Germline V gives CDR1 SEHNR, CDR2 FQNEAQ (reference sequence). The chain's CDR3 is CASSYLNRDEQFF. The CDR3 DNA reads as TGTGCCAGCAGTTATTTAAATCGGGATGAGCAGTTCTTC. The full variable domain, rest sourced from reference TRBV7-9 and TRBJ2-1, is DTGVSQNPRHKITKRGQNVTFRCDPISEHNRLYWYRQTLGQGPEFLTYFQNEAQLEKSRLLSDRFSAERPKGSFSTLEIQRTEQGDSAMYLCASSYLNRDEQFFGPGTRLTVL.

The V gene is TRBV18, the J gene TRBJ1-4; D is ambiguous. Per the germline V gene, CDR1 is KGHSH and CDR2 is LQKENI. The V and J ends lost 2 bases and 7 bases respectively, with 11 bases between them. CDR3 length: 14 residues. CDR3 bases: TGTGCCAGCTCACCAAGAGGGTACAGTGAAAAACTGTTTTTT. Protein: CASSPRGYSEKLFF.

This clone is a singleton in its sample. The chain combines TRBV2 with TRBJ1-6, with D tentatively TRBD1 (5 bases). Germline values: CDR1 SNHLY, CDR2 FYNNEI. The CDR3 is made up of 17 amino acids. Trimming shortened V by 5 bases and J by 0 bases, and 14 bases separated the two germline ends. The CDR3 DNA follows: TGTGCCAGCAGTCTAAGACAGCCCGGCTCCTATAATTCACCCCTCCACTTT. Residues: CASSLRQPGSYNSPLHF.

This clone was recorded a few times. The chain links TRBV2 to TRBJ2-2; TRBD2 agrees at 9 bases. Losses at the gene ends were 2 bases for V and 7 bases for J; bases not matched to a gene: 5. CDR3 length: 15 residues. Germline V lookup: CDR1 SNHLY, CDR2 FYNNEI. CDR3 coding DNA: TGTGCCAGCAGTGAACGGCGGGGGGGCGTCGGGGAGCTGTTTTTT. It codes for CASSERRGGVGELFF.

The chain links TRBV7-2 to TRBJ2-1; the match to TRBD1 covers 7 bases. The CDR3 covers 15 residues. CDR1 and CDR2 (germline): SGHTA, FQGNSA. J gave up 8 bases and V 8 bases, and 15 bases lay outside the gene matches. CDR3 DNA sequence: TGTGCCAGCGTAAACAGGGGCGCATATATCCATGAGCAGTTCTTC. Its translation is CASVNRGAYIHEQFF.

The CDR3 reads CASSLAASYGYTF. The CDR3 DNA reads TGTGCCAGCAGCTTGGCGGCCAGTTATGGCTACACCTTC. The chain couples TRBV7-9 to TRBJ1-2, with D uncertain. V lost 3 bases, J lost 5 bases, and 10 bases lay in between. Germline lookup yields CDR1 SEHNR and CDR2 FQNEAQ (reference sequence). The CDR3 runs 13 residues.

The V gene is TRBV9, the J gene TRBJ2-3; possible D gene TRBD2, 5 bases. Germline lookup yields CDR1 SGDLS and CDR2 YYNGEE. The CDR3 consists of 15 residues. V lost 4 bases to trimming and J lost 2 bases, with 14 bases between them. The CDR3 here is CASSQGGGLTDTQYF. In nucleotides, the CDR3 is TGTGCCAGCAGCCAAGGAGGCGGACTCACAGATACGCAGTATTTT.

CDR3 DNA: TGTGCCATCATGTCGGGGGGAAGCACAGATACGCAGTATTTT. Translation gives CAIMSGGSTDTQYF. The chain couples TRBV10-3 to TRBJ2-3; 7 positions agree with TRBD2. This CDR3 is 14 amino acids long. The V gene end was trimmed by 7 bases and the J gene end by 0 bases; junction bases not matched to a gene: 4. The germline V gene encodes CDR1 ENHRY and CDR2 SYGVKD.

This clone was seen only a few times. The rearrangement links TRBV4-1 to TRBJ1-6, with 7 bases matching TRBD1. Per the germline V gene, CDR1 is MGHRA and CDR2 is YSYEKL. The J segment lost 11 bases and the V segment lost 2 bases, leaving 12 bases of the junction unmatched. This CDR3 has 16 amino acids. The CDR3 here is CASSQTDRPPPTPLHF. DNA for the CDR3: TGCGCCAGCAGCCAAACGGACAGGCCCCCTCCTACACCCCTCCACTTT.

This clone appeared once. The chain links TRBV6-5 to TRBJ1-1; 7 bases map to TRBD1. Germline CDR1 MNHEY, CDR2 SVGAGI. The junction had 7 bases not matched to a gene; V was cut back by 5 bases and J by 10 bases. CDR3 length equals 12 residues. CDR3 protein: CASSIDRVRAFF. The CDR3 coding sequence is TGTGCCAGCAGTATTGACAGGGTGCGAGCTTTCTTT.

This chain joins TRBV18 and TRBJ1-4; 7 nucleotides line up with TRBD1. Germline V CDR1 and CDR2: KGHSH, LQKENI. The CDR3 runs 15 residues. V lost 4 bases, J lost 5 bases, and 7 bases stayed unmatched. The CDR3 DNA is TGTGCCAGCTCACACGGACAGGTTCCAAATGAAAAACTGTTTTTT. Translating it yields CASSHGQVPNEKLFF.

The CDR3, as DNA: TGTGCCAGCAGTGACCCGCAGGGGTTGGATGGCTACACCTTC. Encoded protein: CASSDPQGLDGYTF. V gene TRBV6-1 combines with J gene TRBJ1-2; possible D gene TRBD1, 6 bases. Germline CDR1 is MNHNS and CDR2 is SASEGT. The V end lost 3 bases, the J end lost 6 bases, and 14 bases lay between the germline ends. This CDR3 comprises 14 residues.

The CDR3 loop reads CASSSYQETQYF. The CDR3 DNA sequence: TGTGCCAGCAGCTCCTACCAAGAGACCCAGTACTTC. The rearrangement uses TRBV7-8 and TRBJ2-5; unclear D gene. V was trimmed by 4 bases and J by 0 bases, leaving 3 bases between them. CDR1 and CDR2 from the germline V gene are SGHVS and FQNEAQ. The CDR3 is 12 residues long.

The chain links TRBV5-6 to TRBJ2-4; 7 bases line up with TRBD1. CDR1 and CDR2 from the germline V gene are SGHDT and YYEEEE. Trimming took 4 bases from V and 5 from J; bases not matched to a gene: 12. This CDR3 spans 16 amino acids. In nucleotides, the CDR3 is TGTGCCAGCAGCCCGGAGACAGGGCATTTCCAAAACATTCAGTACTTC. It is translated as CASSPETGHFQNIQYF.

The chain is built from TRBV5-3 and TRBJ2-1; 13 nucleotides align to TRBD2. TRBV5-3 has ORF status, its function being uncertain. The CDR3 runs to 21 residues. The ends lost 4 bases at V and 0 bases at J; junction bases unmatched: 16. As DNA, the CDR3 is TGTGCCAGAAGCCCGGAGAAAGGGACGACTAGCGGGGGGAGCTCCTACAATGAGCAGTTCTTC. Its protein is CARSPEKGTTSGGSSYNEQFF.

The chain couples TRBV10-3 to TRBJ2-7; 11 bases map to TRBD2. This CDR3 comprises 16 residues. The junction had 7 bases not matched to a gene; V was cut back by 6 bases and J by 0 bases. Germline V lookup: CDR1 ENHRY, CDR2 SYGVKD. CDR3 sequence (DNA): TGTGCCATCAGCCCCTCCACTAGCGGGGGCTCCTACGAGCAGTACTTC. Translating gives CAISPSTSGGSYEQYF.

This chain joins TRBV5-1 and TRBJ2-7; 7 nucleotides line up with TRBD2. This CDR3 region has 14 residues. V lost 2 bases to trimming and J lost 5 bases; unmatched junction nucleotides: 7. CDR1 SGHRS and CDR2 YFSETQ come from the germline V gene. The CDR3 DNA reads TGCGCCAGCAGCTTTGGGGGGGAGGACCACGAGCAGTACTTC. This encodes CASSFGGEDHEQYF.